This T cell receptor (beta chain) originates from a study of cytomegalovirus exposure and HLA in healthy donors. Study overall: About 83 million unique TCRs from HLA-typed donors made up an early data release. Broader study findings: Earlier results showed most TCR beta V segments being productive about 87% or about 30% of the time. Analysis was carried out at a later point, and it linked a missense DCLRE1C variant to TCR beta V- and J-gene trimming. One cluster of highly shared sequence variants probably arose as a sequencing artifact.

Worth noting for this clone: Antigen specificity is unknown.

The PCR contained 60 Vbeta and 13 Jbeta primers. Some clones are missing from TCRdb's copy, which holds only in-frame ones; the method was immunoSEQ multiplex PCR. The sample records approximately 170,000 clones, around four fifths being singletons. Sequencing was done on a sample of PBMCs. The receptor comes from a boy between 2 and 10 years old in good health and CMV-seronegative.

The CDR3 sequence: CASSLRVSASSYNEQFF. The CDR3 coding sequence is TGTGCCAGCAGCTTACGTGTGAGTGCGAGCTCCTACAATGAGCAGTTCTTC. The V and J genes are TRBV11-2 and TRBJ2-1; unclear D gene. CDR1 and CDR2 (germline): SGHAT, FQNNGV. This CDR3 spans 17 amino acids. Trimming left V 2 bases short and J 0 bases short, with 14 bases between.